This T cell receptor beta chain is drawn from a study of T cell responses to AZD1222 COVID-19 vaccine. Only in-frame clones appear in the TCRdb table, and some are missing; sequencing was by immunoSEQ multiplex PCR. This repertoire shows 85,000 to 100,000 clones, about 88% found once; its top ten account for roughly 3.7%. Germline V lookup: CDR1 SGHRS, CDR2 YFSETQ. CDR3 length: 14 residues. The V and J ends lost 4 bases and 6 bases, in that order; junction bases with no gene match: 5. The sample here was peripheral blood, taken on day 0 of AZD1222 vaccination. The chain joins TRBV5-1 to TRBJ2-2; 8 positions match TRBD1. The receptor was isolated from an adult in good health. Here the CDR3 reads CASSRDRRSGELFF. The CDR3 DNA is TGCGCCAGCAGCCGGGACAGGAGGTCCGGGGAGCTGTTTTTT.